This passage covers 9 T cell receptor beta chains from one sample sequenced in a study of radiotherapy plus CTLA-4 blockade in lung cancer. The table came from immunoSEQ multiplex PCR; TCRdb's copy has only in-frame clones and leaves some out. This sample has around 45,000 clones, with roughly four fifths found just once. Specimen: peripheral blood, collected from a patient treated with radiotherapy plus ipilimumab. These receptors all stem from a human donor with non-small cell lung cancer who had stable disease on radiotherapy plus ipilimumab.

This clone was recorded a few times. The V gene is TRBV5-4, the J gene TRBJ1-1; D gene ambiguous. Deletions cut 2 bases from V and 1 base from J, with 12 bases between. This CDR3 is built from 15 residues. The germline V gene has CDR1 SGHNT and CDR2 YYREEE (reference sequence). CDR3 region: CASSFYQVGNTEAFF. CDR3 DNA: TGTGCCAGCAGCTTCTATCAGGTCGGGAACACTGAAGCTTTCTTT.

CDR3 protein: CASVKGQGFTEAFF. CDR3 sequence (DNA): TGTGCCAGTGTGAAGGGACAGGGATTCACTGAAGCTTTCTTT. The gene calls are TRBV19 and TRBJ1-1; the match to TRBD1 covers 9 bases. Per the germline V gene, CDR1 is LNHDA and CDR2 is SQIVND (reference sequence). The CDR3 contains 14 residues. With V trimmed by 8 bases and J by 4 bases, 8 bases remained unmatched. The full variable domain, in which reference TRBV19 and TRBJ1-1 provide the parts outside the CDR3, is DGGITQSPKYLFRKEGQNVTLSCEQNLNHDAMYWYRQDPGQGLRLIYYSQIVNDFQKGDIAEGYSVSREKKESFPLTVTSAQKNPTAFYLCASVKGQGFTEAFFGQGTRLTVV.

The DNA of the CDR3 is TGTGCCAGCAGCTCTGGAAACACCATATATTTT. Translated, it gives CASSSGNTIYF. The chain has TRBV21-1 and TRBJ1-3. TRBV21-1 is listed as a pseudogene. This CDR3 comprises 11 residues.

The V gene is TRBV7-2, the J gene TRBJ2-6; tentative D call: TRBD1 (5 bases). With 4 bases removed from V and 1 base from J, the gap between germline ends came to 8 bases. This CDR3 is built from 15 residues. Germline CDR1 SGHTA, CDR2 FQGNSA. The CDR3 coding sequence is TGTGCCAGCAGCTGGCGACAGTCTGGGGCCAACGTCCTGACTTTC. Protein: CASSWRQSGANVLTF.

V gene TRBV6-5 combines with J gene TRBJ1-2, with 8 bases identical to TRBD1. CDR1 and CDR2 (germline): MNHEY, SVGAGI. J was trimmed by 4 bases and V by 5 bases; bases with no gene match: 9. The CDR3 has 15 amino acids. The chain's CDR3 is CASSPDRGSSYGYTF. In DNA, the CDR3 is TGTGCCAGCAGTCCCGACAGGGGAAGCTCCTATGGCTACACCTTC.

V usage is TRBV5-1 and J usage is TRBJ1-5, with TRBD1 identical over 7 bases. Germline lookup yields CDR1 SGHRS and CDR2 YFSETQ. The CDR3 consists of 13 residues. With V trimmed by 4 bases and J by 6 bases, 4 bases remained unmatched. CDR3 region: CASSRQGPQPQHF. For the CDR3, the DNA is TGCGCCAGCAGCCGACAGGGACCTCAGCCCCAGCATTTT.

V and J are TRBV6-1 and TRBJ2-3, with TRBD2 identical over 11 bases. The trim removed 4 bases at V and 1 base at J, leaving 4 bases unmatched. Per germline, CDR1 MNHNS and CDR2 SASEGT. CDR3 length equals 16 residues. Here the CDR3 reads CASSVTSGGGTDTQYF. Here the CDR3 DNA reads TGTGCCAGCAGTGTAACTAGCGGGGGTGGCACAGATACGCAGTATTTT.

This clone has only a few counts. The chain joins TRBV14 to TRBJ1-3; D is uncertain. Trimming left V 1 base short and J 0 bases short, with 7 bases between. From germline, CDR1 is SGHDN and CDR2 FVKESK. This CDR3 spans 15 amino acids. The CDR3 region is CASSQAHSSGNTIYF. CDR3 DNA: TGTGCCAGCAGCCAAGCTCATAGCTCTGGAAACACCATATATTTT.

This sequence joins TRBV29-1 and TRBJ2-7, with TRBD1 as a possible D gene (5 bases). This CDR3 is 13 amino acids long. Deletions cut 5 bases from V and 3 bases from J, with 14 bases between. Germline loops: CDR1 SQVTM, CDR2 ANQGSEA. The CDR3 is CSVQTANVYEQYF. The CDR3 DNA sequence: TGCAGCGTTCAGACAGCGAACGTCTACGAGCAGTACTTC.